Listed here are 30 T cell receptor beta chains from one sample, sequenced in a study of PD-L1 blockade in urothelial cancer. The table came from immunoSEQ multiplex PCR; TCRdb's copy has only in-frame clones and leaves some out. The data hold over 45,000 clones, with about 82% observed a single time. The sample consisted of PBMCs, taken around atezolizumab (anti-PD-L1) treatment. Receptors originate from a man aged 50-60 years with urothelial cancer.

The V and J genes are TRBV7-2 and TRBJ2-2, with a weak D call TRBD1 (6 bases). The length of the CDR3 is 14 residues. Germline V gene data show CDR1 as SGHTA and CDR2 as FQGNSA. V was shortened by 5 bases and J by 2 bases, with 9 bases between the two germline ends. For the CDR3, the DNA is TGTGCCAGCAGCCCACAGGGTAACACCGGGGAGCTGTTTTTT. Protein: CASSPQGNTGELFF.

The CDR3 reads CASSLAGHSNQPQHF. In DNA, the CDR3 is TGCGCCAGCAGCTTGGCGGGACATAGCAATCAGCCCCAGCATTTT. The rearrangement links TRBV5-1 to TRBJ1-5, with D possibly TRBD1 on 6 matching bases. V dropped 0 bases and J dropped 0 bases, with 7 bases sitting between them. This CDR3 comprises 15 residues. Germline assignment: CDR1 SGHRS and CDR2 YFSETQ.

This clone was recorded once. The chain carries TRBV19 and TRBJ2-7; 8 positions match TRBD2. This CDR3 contains 16 residues. CDR1 is LNHDA and CDR2 is SQIVND in the germline V gene (reference sequence). The J segment lost 7 bases and the V segment lost 6 bases, leaving 17 bases of the junction unmatched. The chain's CDR3 is CASRPPGVAGHSEQYF. CDR3 in DNA: TGTGCCAGTAGACCCCCCGGAGTAGCGGGACATTCGGAGCAGTACTTC.

This chain uses TRBV9 with TRBJ2-1; the D gene is possibly TRBD2 (6 bases). The V end lost 2 bases, the J end lost 3 bases, and 15 bases lay between the germline ends. This CDR3 is built from 16 residues. Germline V gene sequence: CDR1 SGDLS, CDR2 YYNGEE. The CDR3 here is CASSVSTGLYYNEQFF. The CDR3 DNA sequence: TGTGCCAGCAGCGTTTCTACGGGACTCTACTACAATGAGCAGTTCTTC.

The chain has TRBV4-2 and TRBJ1-4; the D is unclear. CDR1 and CDR2 from the germline V gene are LGHNA and YNFKEQ. The CDR3 sequence is 14 residues long. V lost 0 bases, J lost 8 bases, and 10 bases lay in between. Here the CDR3 reads CASSQEVPGEKLFF. The DNA of the CDR3 is TGTGCCAGCAGCCAAGAGGTCCCGGGGGAAAAACTGTTTTTT.

In the case of this clone: A read error may produce the germline difference seen at one junction end. The V and J genes are TRBV5-8 and TRBJ1-1; D ambiguous. The CDR3 extends over 13 amino acids. Germline CDR1 SGHTS, CDR2 YDEGEE. CDR3 coding DNA: TGTGCCAGCAGCTTGGCGGGGAACGCTGAAGCTTTCTTT. It translates to CASSLAGNAEAFF.

This sequence joins TRBV28 and TRBJ2-2, with TRBD2 matching over 8 bases. The germline V gene encodes CDR1 MDHEN and CDR2 SYDVKM. The CDR3 totals 14 residues. V lost 3 bases to trimming and J lost 7 bases; unmatched junction nucleotides: 4. DNA for the CDR3: TGTGCCAGCAGTTTTCGCGGGAGGTTCGGGGAGCTGTTTTTT. This translates into CASSFRGRFGELFF. The whole variable domain, filled in from reference TRBV28 and TRBJ2-2, reads DVKVTQSSRYLVKRTGEKVFLECVQDMDHENMFWYRQDPGLGLRLIYFSYDVKMKEKGDIPEGYSVSREKKERFSLILESASTNQTSMYLCASSFRGRFGELFFGEGSRLTVL.

The V call is TRBV2, the J call TRBJ1-4, with a possible D match to TRBD1 (5 bases). CDR3 length: 18 amino acids. Trimming stripped 5 bases from V and 8 bases from J, with 27 bases between. From germline, CDR1 is SNHLY and CDR2 FYNNEI. CDR3 sequence reads: CASSLSKTSGHQREKLFF. CDR3 coding DNA: TGTGCCAGCAGTTTATCCAAAACTTCCGGACACCAGAGGGAAAAACTGTTTTTT.

The chain joins TRBV28 to TRBJ1-1; D possibly corresponds to TRBD1 (6 bases). V lost 3 bases and J lost 6, with 20 bases in between. The CDR3 is 16 residues long. The germline V gene encodes CDR1 MDHEN and CDR2 SYDVKM. CDR3 residues: CASSFGTGTPVAEAFF. CDR3 in DNA: TGTGCCAGCAGTTTTGGAACCGGGACACCCGTAGCTGAAGCTTTCTTT.

This CDR3 reads CASSEGTGGLREQYF. DNA for the CDR3: TGTGCCAGCAGTGAAGGGACAGGGGGTTTACGGGAGCAGTACTTC. The V call is TRBV6-1, the J call TRBJ2-7; 10 nucleotides align to TRBD1. CDR1 MNHNS and CDR2 SASEGT come from the germline V gene. After removal of 1 base from V and 7 bases from J, the junction contained 7 bases not matched to a gene. The CDR3 contains 15 residues.

This clone has a single count. The gene calls are TRBV4-1 and TRBJ1-6; D is perhaps TRBD1 (6 bases). CDR3 length: 20 amino acids. Germline V lookup: CDR1 MGHRA, CDR2 YSYEKL. V was cut by 1 base and J by 7 bases, with 26 bases left in between. The CDR3 spells CASSQGLSTGQKHFNSPLHF. In DNA, the CDR3 is TGCGCCAGCAGCCAAGGACTCTCAACAGGACAGAAGCACTTCAATTCACCCCTCCACTTT.

The chain carries TRBV29-1 and TRBJ2-7, with 10 bases fitting TRBD1. The trim removed 4 bases at V and 2 bases at J, leaving 5 bases unmatched. Germline V gene data show CDR1 as SQVTM and CDR2 as ANQGSEA. This CDR3 has 14 amino acids. Written as DNA, the CDR3 is TGCAGCGTTGCCGCCGGGACAGGGGCCTACGAGCAGTACTTC. Protein: CSVAAGTGAYEQYF.

This clone is a singleton in its sample. The rearrangement links TRBV28 to TRBJ2-1; 10 nucleotides align to TRBD2. CDR1 is MDHEN, CDR2 SYDVKM, per germline. This CDR3 spans 15 amino acids. J lost 7 bases, V lost 1 base, and 4 bases had no gene match. CDR3 region: CASSLSAGGRNEQFF. Written as DNA, the CDR3 is TGTGCCAGCAGTTTATCAGCGGGAGGGAGGAATGAGCAGTTCTTC.

This chain connects TRBV19 to TRBJ2-7; no reliable D call. Germline CDR1 reads LNHDA; CDR2 reads SQIVND (reference sequence). Trimming took 3 bases from V and 5 from J, leaving 17 bases between them. This CDR3 contains 15 residues. In DNA, the CDR3 is TGTGCCAGTAGTATCGTGGAGTCCGGTAGGAACGAGCAGTACTTC. Encoded protein: CASSIVESGRNEQYF.

The sample holds one count of this clone. The chain has TRBV5-1 and TRBJ2-1, with 7 positions matching TRBD2. The CDR3 length is 14 residues. Germline V CDR1 and CDR2: SGHRS, YFSETQ. J gave up 7 bases and V 2 bases, and 6 bases lay outside the gene matches. The CDR3: CASSLGTNTNEQFF. The CDR3 coding sequence is TGCGCCAGCAGCTTAGGGACTAATACTAATGAGCAGTTCTTC.

This clone occurred once. Here the CDR3 reads CASSGDMNTEAFF. CDR3 DNA sequence: TGTGCCAGCAGCGGGGACATGAACACTGAAGCTTTCTTT. The chain joins TRBV2 to TRBJ1-1; TRBD1 might be the D (6 bases). Looked up from germline, CDR1 is SNHLY and CDR2 is FYNNEI. This CDR3 is 13 amino acids long. V was pared by 6 bases and J by 0 bases, with 8 bases between.

The rearrangement joins TRBV11-3 to TRBJ1-5; TRBD1 matches 7 bases. The CDR3 runs 17 residues. Germline V gives CDR1 SGHNT, CDR2 YENEEA. J was trimmed by 0 bases and V by 6 bases; bases with no gene match: 11. CDR3 sequence: CASRPGGWRFSNQPQHF. The CDR3 DNA reads TGTGCCAGCAGACCAGGGGGTTGGAGATTTAGCAATCAGCCCCAGCATTTT.

The chain uses TRBV25-1 and TRBJ1-6; D not certain. The germline V gene encodes CDR1 MGHDK and CDR2 SYGVNS. Trimming removed 9 bases at V and 7 bases at J, with 13 bases between. The CDR3 extends over 13 amino acids. DNA of the CDR3: TGTGCCAGGACCGGGAGGAAGAATTCACCCCTCCACTTT. It translates to CARTGRKNSPLHF.

The chain recombines TRBV30 with TRBJ2-3; 12 bases match TRBD2. The junction had 4 bases not matched to a gene; V was cut back by 4 bases and J by 5 bases. The CDR3 is 14 residues long. Germline lookup yields CDR1 GTSNPN and CDR2 SVGIG (reference sequence). The CDR3 nucleotides are TGTGCCTGGATGAAACTAGCGGGAGGAGATACGCAGTATTTT. This translates into CAWMKLAGGDTQYF.

The CDR3 DNA is TGTGCCAGCAGCGGGACCGGGACAGGGGGCTGGGGCTACACCTTC. Its translation is CASSGTGTGGWGYTF. The chain combines TRBV7-2 with TRBJ1-2, with TRBD1 matching 12 bases. Germline assignment: CDR1 SGHTA and CDR2 FQGNSA. V lost 5 bases, J lost 8 bases, and 9 bases stayed unmatched. There are 15 residues in the CDR3.

This rearrangement joins TRBV6-1 to TRBJ1-5; no reliable D call. The germline V and J ends were trimmed by 5 bases and 4 bases, with 12 bases remaining between them. The CDR3 sequence is 14 residues long. CDR1 and CDR2 (germline): MNHNS, SASEGT. CDR3: CASSRTRGNQPQHF. CDR3 DNA sequence: TGTGCCAGCAGTCGGACCCGCGGGAATCAGCCCCAGCATTTT.

The rearrangement joins TRBV10-2 to TRBJ2-7; 10 bases align to TRBD2. The CDR3 runs to 14 residues. The germline V gene encodes CDR1 WSHSY and CDR2 SAAADI. Unmatched junction bases numbered 4, after V lost 6 bases and J lost 2 bases. DNA for the CDR3: TGCGCCAGCAGAGATAGCGGGAGGACCTACGAGCAGTACTTC. Residues: CASRDSGRTYEQYF.

The sample holds a few counts of this clone. DNA of the CDR3: TGTGCCAGCAGGGGCCGGGGCAAAAACATTCAGTACTTC. Amino acid sequence: CASRGRGKNIQYF. The chain has TRBV19 and TRBJ2-4; possible D gene TRBD1, 6 bases. The CDR3 extends over 13 amino acids. Deletions cut 9 bases from V and 3 bases from J, with 12 bases between. The germline gives CDR1 LNHDA, CDR2 SQIVND (reference sequence).

This chain joins TRBV18 and TRBJ2-5, with 13 positions matching TRBD2. Germline CDR1 reads KGHSH; CDR2 reads LQKENI. This CDR3 contains 16 residues. The J segment lost 5 bases and the V segment lost 0 bases, leaving 3 bases of the junction unmatched. For the CDR3, the DNA is TGTGCCAGCTCACCACCGGGACTAGCGGGACCGGAGACCCAGTACTTC. It is translated as CASSPPGLAGPETQYF.

The rearrangement joins TRBV15 to TRBJ2-5, with D perhaps matching TRBD1 (5 bases). This CDR3 is 14 amino acids long. Germline V CDR1 and CDR2: LNHNV, YYDKDF (reference sequence). Trimming left V 1 base short and J 0 bases short, with 6 bases between. The CDR3 loop reads CATSRAGYQETQYF. The CDR3 DNA sequence: TGTGCCACCAGCAGAGCAGGGTACCAAGAGACCCAGTACTTC.

In DNA, the CDR3 is TGCGCCAGCAGCTTGGCAACAGGGAACACTGAAGCTTTCTTT. Its protein is CASSLATGNTEAFF. This chain connects TRBV5-1 to TRBJ1-1, with D perhaps matching TRBD1 (5 bases). This CDR3 is built from 14 residues. V lost 0 bases, J lost 1 base, and 7 bases lay in between. Germline V lookup: CDR1 SGHRS, CDR2 YFSETQ.

This sequence joins TRBV30 and TRBJ1-2, with D perhaps matching TRBD1 (5 bases). Germline values: CDR1 GTSNPN, CDR2 SVGIG (reference sequence). The V end was cut by 4 bases, the J end by 13 bases, with 22 bases between. The length of the CDR3 is 13 residues. CDR3 sequence (DNA): TGTGCCTGGAAGTCATTGACTAGAAGTAGGGGCACCTTC. Residues: CAWKSLTRSRGTF. The full variable domain, its missing parts supplied by reference TRBV30 and TRBJ1-2, is SQTIHQWPATLVQPVGSPLSLECTVEGTSNPNLYWYRQAAGRGLQLLFYSVGIGQISSEVPQNLSASRPQDRQFILSSKKLLLSDSGFYLCAWKSLTRSRGTFGSGTRLTVV.

DNA of the CDR3: TGTGCCAGCAGCTTGGACGGCTACGAGCAGTACTTC. Translation: CASSLDGYEQYF. The chain couples TRBV5-6 to TRBJ2-7; no reliable D call. The CDR3 has 12 amino acids. V was clipped by 0 bases and J by 3 bases, with 4 bases between them. The germline gives CDR1 SGHDT, CDR2 YYEEEE.

The CDR3 reads CASSYQGSGANVLTF. The CDR3 bases are TGTGCCAGCAGCTATCAGGGCTCTGGGGCCAACGTCCTGACTTTC. V gene TRBV28 combines with J gene TRBJ2-6; D is possibly TRBD1 (5 bases). V lost 6 bases and J lost 0, with 9 bases in between. This CDR3 comprises 15 residues. Germline loops: CDR1 MDHEN, CDR2 SYDVKM.

The rearrangement uses TRBV28 and TRBJ2-7; 9 positions agree with TRBD2. Trimming removed 8 bases from V and 7 bases from J; junction bases left unmatched: 9. Germline CDR1 MDHEN, CDR2 SYDVKM. The CDR3 consists of 13 residues. The CDR3 DNA follows: TGTGCCAGCCGCCAACAGGCGGGGGGGGAGCAGTACTTC. It specifies CASRQQAGGEQYF. Complete variable domain (other parts from reference TRBV28 and TRBJ2-7): DVKVTQSSRYLVKRTGEKVFLECVQDMDHENMFWYRQDPGLGLRLIYFSYDVKMKEKGDIPEGYSVSREKKERFSLILESASTNQTSMYLCASRQQAGGEQYFGPGTRLTVT.